These 32 T cell receptor beta chains originate from one sample sequenced in a study of vaccination and CD4 T cells after COVID-19. Oncomine TCR Beta short-read sequencing was applied to DNA from cultured CD4+ T cells. TCRdb processed the PCR reads anew with MiXCR; each CDR3 protein has one entry. The sample holds 20,000 to 25,000 distinct CDR3 sequences; around two fifths are singletons and the top ten take 7.2%. Sample treatment: roughly 10-day PBMC culture with coronavirus spike peptide pools or control peptides (ViraFEST assay). For these TCRs, the target antigens are not known. Sequencing was performed on CD4+ T cells from blood, cultured in vitro. Receptors originate from a human donor who had recovered from COVID-19.

Comments on this clonotype: One junction end disagrees with the germline gene, perhaps due to a read error. The chain links TRBV6-1 to TRBJ1-1; D is undetermined. Germline assignment: CDR1 MNHNS and CDR2 SASEGT. This CDR3 has 12 amino acids. The CDR3 sequence: CASRQRNTEAFF. In nucleotides, the CDR3 is TGTGCCAGCAGACAGAGAAACACCGAAGCTTTCTTT.

The chain is built from TRBV7-2 and TRBJ2-2; 9 positions agree with TRBD1. This CDR3 spans 16 amino acids. CDR1 and CDR2 from the germline V gene are SGHTA and FQGNSA. After removal of 5 bases from V and 5 bases from J, the junction contained 9 bases not matched to a gene. The CDR3 region has the DNA TGTGCCAGCAGCCAAGATGGGACAGGGCAGACCGGGGAGCTGTTTTTT. This gives the protein CASSQDGTGQTGELFF.

The chain combines TRBV5-1 with TRBJ1-1; TRBD1 might be the D (5 bases). Per germline, CDR1 SGHRS and CDR2 YFSETQ. This CDR3 spans 15 amino acids. The V end lost 5 bases, the J end lost 1 base, and 15 bases lay between the germline ends. This CDR3 reads CASREAGTENTEAFF. Here the CDR3 DNA reads TGCGCCAGCAGGGAGGCCGGGACTGAGAACACTGAAGCTTTCTTT.

The chain has TRBV21-1 and TRBJ1-1; the table's D call TRBD1 went unverified against the DNA. TRBV21-1 is a pseudogene locus. The CDR3 is made up of 15 amino acids. CDR3 loop: CASSPRPGVDTEAFF. The CDR3 DNA reads as TGTGCCAGCAGCCCGAGGCCAGGGGTTGACACTGAAGCTTTCTTT.

CDR3 residues: CASRGTSVNEQFF. In nucleotides, the CDR3 is TGTGCCAGCAGGGGGACTAGTGTGAATGAGCAGTTCTTC. The gene calls are TRBV6-2 or TRBV6-3 and TRBJ2-1; TRBD2 matches 8 bases. V lost 6 bases, J lost 7 bases, and 5 bases stayed unmatched. The CDR3 is 13 residues long. CDR1 and CDR2 (germline): MNHEY, SVGEGT.

The CDR3 reads CASKAGQILTGELFF. The CDR3 DNA reads as TGTGCCAGTAAGGCTGGACAGATACTTACCGGGGAGCTGTTTTTT. This chain uses TRBV27 with TRBJ2-2; perhaps TRBD1 as D (6 bases). The CDR3 sequence is 15 residues long. V lost 9 bases, J lost 5 bases, and 19 bases lay in between. CDR1 and CDR2 (germline): MNHEY, SMNVEV (reference sequence).

The chain has TRBV4-1 and TRBJ2-1; the match to TRBD2 covers 8 bases. With 2 bases clipped from V and 0 bases from J, the junction kept 9 bases outside the gene matches. Germline V lookup: CDR1 MGHRA, CDR2 YSYEKL. The CDR3 covers 18 residues. In DNA, the CDR3 is TGCGCCAGCAGCCAAATATTAGCGGGGCTGAGCTCCTACAATGAGCAGTTCTTC. As protein: CASSQILAGLSSYNEQFF.

This clonotype was seen a handful of times. J is TRBJ2-7 and V is TRBV7-9; the match to TRBD1 covers 10 bases. Germline CDR1 reads SEHNR; CDR2 reads FQNEAQ (reference sequence). V gave up 4 bases and J gave up 6 bases; unmatched junction bases: 9. The CDR3 runs to 15 residues. The CDR3 bases are TGTGCCAGCAGCTCCAGCCTTGACAGGGGGCGCGAGCAGTACTTC. Its translation is CASSSSLDRGREQYF.

This clonotype appeared a few times. This chain uses TRBV6-1 with TRBJ1-2; TRBD1 is a possible D gene (6 bases). This CDR3 has 15 residues. Germline CDR1 reads MNHNS; CDR2 reads SASEGT. V dropped 6 bases and J dropped 0 bases, with 14 bases sitting between them. The CDR3 reads CASSHRVPSNYGYTF. Written as DNA, the CDR3 is TGTGCCAGCAGCCACAGGGTCCCATCTAACTATGGCTACACCTTC.

This chain uses TRBV20-1 with TRBJ2-7; D remains ambiguous. CDR1 is DFQATT, CDR2 SNEGSKA, per germline (reference sequence). There are 13 residues in the CDR3. The ends were cut back, 0 bases at V and 5 bases at J, with 11 bases in the middle. The CDR3 DNA sequence: TGCAGTGCTAGAGATGTGGGTAAGGACGAGCAGTACTTC. Amino acids: CSARDVGKDEQYF.

In its sample, this clonotype was seen a few times. V gene TRBV15 combines with J gene TRBJ1-1; TRBD1 matches 7 bases. Per germline, CDR1 LNHNV and CDR2 YYDKDF (reference sequence). Germline trimming cut 4 bases from V and 3 bases from J; bases unmatched to any gene: 8. CDR3 length: 15 amino acids. CDR3 residues: CATSTRGGIYTEAFF. CDR3 sequence (DNA): TGTGCCACCAGCACAAGAGGGGGCATATACACTGAAGCTTTCTTT. The full variable domain, rest sourced from reference TRBV15 and TRBJ1-1, is DAMVIQNPRYQVTQFGKPVTLSCSQTLNHNVMYWYQQKSSQAPKLLFHYYDKDFNNEADTPDNFQSRRPNTSFCFLDIRSPGLGDTAMYLCATSTRGGIYTEAFFGQGTRLTVV.

The gene calls are TRBV19 and TRBJ2-1; 10 positions match TRBD2. CDR1 and CDR2 (germline): LNHDA, SQIVND (reference sequence). This CDR3 has 15 residues. The trim removed 1 base at V and 5 bases at J, leaving 2 bases unmatched. CDR3 bases: TGTGCCAGTAGTATAGTAGCGGGAGGTGACAATGAGCAGTTCTTC. It specifies CASSIVAGGDNEQFF. Complete variable domain (other parts from reference TRBV19 and TRBJ2-1): DGGITQSPKYLFRKEGQNVTLSCEQNLNHDAMYWYRQDPGQGLRLIYYSQIVNDFQKGDIAEGYSVSREKKESFPLTVTSAQKNPTAFYLCASSIVAGGDNEQFFGPGTRLTVL.

The chain couples TRBV28 to TRBJ2-7; D uncertain. This CDR3 spans 15 amino acids. The germline V and J ends were trimmed by 3 bases and 3 bases, with 15 bases remaining between them. The germline CDR1 and CDR2 sequences are MDHEN and SYDVKM. CDR3 nucleotide sequence: TGTGCCAGCAGTTTCAACAGCGTACCTAACTACGAGCAGTACTTC. Its protein product is CASSFNSVPNYEQYF.

This clonotype has only one observation. The CDR3 DNA is TGTGCCAGCTCACCCACAGAGACTTATGGCTACACCTTC. This codes for CASSPTETYGYTF. This chain uses TRBV18 with TRBJ1-2, with D uncertain. Germline values: CDR1 KGHSH, CDR2 LQKENI. The CDR3 is made up of 13 amino acids. The V end lost 3 bases, the J end lost 5 bases, and 10 bases lay between the germline ends.

This clonotype came up a few times. The chain joins TRBV6-5 to TRBJ2-6; TRBD2 matches 7 bases. This CDR3 comprises 20 residues. Looked up from germline, CDR1 is MNHEY and CDR2 is SVGAGI. The V segment lost 2 bases and the J segment 1 base; nucleotides outside the gene matches: 14. In nucleotides, the CDR3 is TGTGCCAGCAGTTACACCCCTCCAACAGGACTAGGGTCTGGGGCCAACGTCCTGACTTTC. It translates to CASSYTPPTGLGSGANVLTF.

The chain links TRBV25-1 to TRBJ1-1; TRBD1 matches 9 bases. Trimming cost V 1 base and J 3 bases; bases outside gene matches: 3. The V gene's germline CDR1 is MGHDK and CDR2 SYGVNS. The length of the CDR3 is 15 residues. CDR3 loop: CASSESDRGDTEAFF. The DNA for the CDR3 is TGTGCCAGCAGTGAATCGGACAGGGGCGACACTGAAGCTTTCTTT.

This chain uses TRBV3-1 with TRBJ2-7; 7 bases align to TRBD1. Trimming took 3 bases from V and 4 from J; bases not matched to a gene: 12. CDR1 is LGHDT and CDR2 is YNNKEL in the germline V gene (reference sequence). The CDR3 sequence is 16 residues long. The CDR3 sequence: CASSHTSPRGRYEQYF. The CDR3 DNA sequence: TGTGCCAGCAGCCATACAAGCCCAAGGGGGCGATACGAGCAGTACTTC.

By share of the sample, this clonotype is medium-sized. This chain uses TRBV15 with TRBJ2-7, with TRBD1 matching 7 bases. The CDR3 has 16 residues. The V gene's germline CDR1 is LNHNV and CDR2 YYDKDF (reference sequence). Trimming removed 0 bases from V and 3 bases from J; junction bases left unmatched: 8. The CDR3 here is CATSRDIMGQSYEQYF. The CDR3 DNA reads TGTGCCACCAGCAGAGATATTATGGGACAGAGCTACGAGCAGTACTTC.

This clonotype appeared a few times. J is TRBJ2-1 and V is TRBV6-5, with no clear D. This CDR3 comprises 17 residues. V lost 0 bases and J lost 5, with 17 bases in between. CDR1 is MNHEY and CDR2 is SVGAGI in the germline V gene. CDR3 nucleotides: TGTGCCAGCAGTTACTCGTCGTGGACCAAGTCCAACAATGAGCAGTTCTTC. This translates into CASSYSSWTKSNNEQFF.

The chain uses TRBV7-2 and TRBJ1-3, with a possible D match to TRBD1 (5 bases). Between the trimmed V and J ends, which lost 4 bases and 7 bases, there was a span of 14 bases. From germline, CDR1 is SGHTA and CDR2 FQGNSA. The CDR3 length is 14 residues. CDR3 amino acids: CASSYTGLGNTIYF. The DNA for the CDR3 is TGTGCCAGCAGCTACACAGGTTTAGGTAACACCATATATTTT.

This clonotype was observed a handful of times. This chain joins TRBV7-9 and TRBJ2-7; 7 nucleotides match TRBD2. Per the germline V gene, CDR1 is SEHNR and CDR2 is FQNEAQ (reference sequence). The CDR3 consists of 16 residues. Unmatched junction bases numbered 6, after V lost 1 base and J lost 0 bases. The CDR3 sequence: CASSLGSSGVSYEQYF. The DNA of the CDR3 is TGTGCCAGCAGCTTAGGGTCCAGCGGGGTCTCCTACGAGCAGTACTTC.

The chain recombines TRBV21-1 with TRBJ2-7. TRBV21-1 represents a pseudogene. This CDR3 has 13 residues. The CDR3 loop is CASSSILDYEQYF. The CDR3 region has the DNA TGTGCCAGCAGCAGCATTTTGGACTACGAGCAGTACTTC.

The chain combines TRBV11-3 with TRBJ2-7; D perhaps matches TRBD2 (6 bases). Germline lookup yields CDR1 SGHNT and CDR2 YENEEA. Trimming left V 1 base short and J 6 bases short, with 10 bases between. The CDR3 totals 13 residues. CDR3 nucleotides: TGTGCCAGCAGCTTAGGGGGACTTGGCGAGCAGTACTTC. It specifies CASSLGGLGEQYF.

The chain recombines TRBV6-5 with TRBJ2-7; no firm D call. V was cut by 0 bases and J by 7 bases, with 7 bases left in between. Germline CDR1 is MNHEY and CDR2 is SVGAGI. The CDR3 consists of 12 residues. The CDR3 sequence is CASSYSGFEQYF. The DNA for the CDR3 is TGTGCCAGCAGTTACTCGGGGTTTGAGCAGTACTTC.

This clonotype showed up just once. V gene TRBV19 combines with J gene TRBJ2-1; D gene ambiguous. Germline V gene lookup returns CDR1 LNHDA and CDR2 SQIVND (reference sequence). The CDR3 length is 16 residues. Trimming removed 3 bases from V and 0 bases from J, with 12 bases in between. The CDR3 nucleotides read TGTGCCAGTAGTATTCGTGTGGAAGGCTCCTACAATGAGCAGTTCTTC. It encodes CASSIRVEGSYNEQFF.

In nucleotides, the CDR3 is TGTGCCAGCAGTGCCGCAGGGTCGTATGGCTACACCTTC. Translation: CASSAAGSYGYTF. The V gene is TRBV28, the J gene TRBJ1-2; possibly TRBD1 for D (5 bases). CDR1 and CDR2 (germline): MDHEN, SYDVKM. Between the trimmed V and J ends, which lost 5 bases and 5 bases, there was a span of 12 bases. The CDR3 has 13 amino acids.

The chain employs TRBV11-2 and TRBJ2-7; D might be TRBD1 (5 bases). Germline CDR1 and CDR2: SGHAT and FQNNGV. The CDR3 is 14 residues long. Trimming shortened V by 1 base and J by 0 bases, and 7 bases separated the two germline ends. CDR3 protein: CASSLVQDSYEQYF. CDR3 bases: TGTGCCAGCAGCTTAGTACAGGACTCCTACGAGCAGTACTTC.

J is TRBJ1-2 and V is TRBV28; D is unresolved. The CDR3 runs to 14 residues. Germline V CDR1 and CDR2: MDHEN, SYDVKM. The ends were cut back, 0 bases at V and 6 bases at J, with 11 bases in the middle. CDR3 in amino acids: CASSLWLGQNGYTF. The CDR3 region has the DNA TGTGCCAGCAGTTTATGGCTCGGGCAGAATGGCTACACCTTC.

J is TRBJ2-5 and V is TRBV28; D is unclear. With 3 bases removed from V and 4 bases from J, the gap between germline ends came to 9 bases. This CDR3 contains 13 residues. The germline V gene has CDR1 MDHEN and CDR2 SYDVKM. The CDR3 region is CASSFSDRETQYF. As DNA, the CDR3 is TGTGCCAGCAGTTTTTCTGATCGAGAGACCCAGTACTTC.

This clonotype appeared a few times. The V call is TRBV20-1, the J call TRBJ2-7, with 11 bases matching TRBD2. V lost 1 base, J lost 0 bases, and 11 bases stayed unmatched. Germline loops: CDR1 DFQATT, CDR2 SNEGSKA (reference sequence). The CDR3 contains 18 residues. CDR3 region: CSARGGLAGGMSSYEQYF. The CDR3 coding sequence is TGCAGTGCTAGAGGAGGCCTAGCGGGAGGTATGAGCTCCTACGAGCAGTACTTC.

A few counts support this clonotype. V usage is TRBV15 and J usage is TRBJ2-3; 9 bases agree with TRBD2. CDR3 size: 18 residues. Germline values: CDR1 LNHNV, CDR2 YYDKDF (reference sequence). The ends lost 0 bases at V and 1 base at J; junction bases unmatched: 8. CDR3: CATSREGKVAGGTDTQYF. The CDR3 DNA reads TGTGCCACCAGCAGAGAGGGGAAGGTAGCGGGAGGCACAGATACGCAGTATTTT.

The chain employs TRBV2 and TRBJ2-7; D may be TRBD1 (5 bases). Germline V gene lookup returns CDR1 SNHLY and CDR2 FYNNEI. Between the trimmed V and J ends, which lost 3 bases and 4 bases, there was a span of 7 bases. The CDR3 extends over 12 amino acids. CDR3 DNA sequence: TGTGCCAGCAGTGATAACAGGTACGAGCAGTACTTC. It translates to CASSDNRYEQYF.